This TCR beta chain was identified in a study of T cell repertoires in cytomegalovirus infection. Germline CDR1 is LNHNV and CDR2 is YYDKDF (reference sequence). This CDR3 comprises 13 residues. Trimming stripped 8 bases from V and 3 bases from J, with 12 bases between. TCRdb reprocessed the reads with MiXCR, giving one entry per CDR3 protein. The repertoire consists of about 490,000 distinct CDR3 sequences, with less than 30% occurring once and the leading ten covering about 12%. V gene TRBV15 combines with J gene TRBJ2-3; D uncertain. This sequence was found in a human donor in good health (CMV status not recorded). Some clones in this sample may be carry-over from other donors' samples. Source material: PBMCs. The CDR3 is CATQTRETDTQYF. The CDR3 region has the DNA TGTGCCACCCAGACTCGAGAGACAGATACGCAGTATTTT.